One and the same sample provided the 12 T cell receptor beta chains below, sequenced in a study of shared clonotypes between healthy human individuals. The repertoire was sequenced with immunoSEQ multiplex PCR; TCRdb's copy has only in-frame clones and lacks some. Of millions of clones in the sample, 85% to 95% were seen once. Sequencing used naive CD4+ T cells from PBMCs. Documented subset: CD45RA+ positively selected. Receptor source: a man younger than 35 in good health. Some clones in this sample may be carry-over from other donors' samples.

The CDR3: CASTEQGAGLTEAFF. DNA of the CDR3: TGTGCCAGCACCGAACAAGGAGCGGGGCTCACTGAAGCTTTCTTT. The V and J genes are TRBV2 and TRBJ1-1, with D possibly being TRBD1 (5 bases). The V end was cut by 7 bases, the J end by 4 bases, with 19 bases between. From germline, CDR1 is SNHLY and CDR2 FYNNEI. CDR3 length: 15 amino acids.

This chain uses TRBV15 with TRBJ2-7, with TRBD1 identical over 7 bases. V lost 9 bases to trimming and J lost 5 bases; unmatched junction nucleotides: 10. CDR1 LNHNV and CDR2 YYDKDF come from the germline V gene (reference sequence). The CDR3 totals 13 residues. CDR3 sequence: CATAGQDGNEQYF. The CDR3 region has the DNA TGTGCCACGGCAGGACAGGATGGAAACGAGCAGTACTTC. The whole variable domain, remainder taken from reference TRBV15 and TRBJ2-7, is DAMVIQNPRYQVTQFGKPVTLSCSQTLNHNVMYWYQQKSSQAPKLLFHYYDKDFNNEADTPDNFQSRRPNTSFCFLDIRSPGLGDTAMYLCATAGQDGNEQYFGPGTRLTVT.

The rearrangement links TRBV6-6 to TRBJ2-7; a possible D gene is TRBD2 (7 bases). Germline V gives CDR1 MNHNY, CDR2 SVGAGI (reference sequence). V dropped 2 bases and J dropped 6 bases, with 20 bases sitting between them. The CDR3 consists of 16 residues. As DNA, the CDR3 is TGTGCCAGCAGTTACCCGGGGGGCGGGGTTAGGGGCGAGCAGTACTTC. It translates to CASSYPGGGVRGEQYF.

This CDR3 is CASSRRTAGTSGRHEQFF. The CDR3 DNA follows: TGCGCCAGCAGCCGTCGTACTGCCGGGACTAGCGGGAGACATGAGCAGTTCTTC. The rearrangement joins TRBV4-1 to TRBJ2-1; 14 bases fit TRBD2. V shed 4 bases, J shed 8 bases, and the junction held 13 bases outside the gene matches. Germline CDR1 is MGHRA and CDR2 is YSYEKL. CDR3 size: 18 residues.

V gene TRBV5-1 combines with J gene TRBJ2-5; D not resolved. The CDR3 is 14 amino acids. V gave up 4 bases and J gave up 0 bases, with 10 bases separating them. Germline CDR1 and CDR2: SGHRS and YFSETQ. CDR3 nucleotide sequence: TGCGCCAGCAGCCCAACCCTGGACCAAGAGACCCAGTACTTC. Translation gives CASSPTLDQETQYF.

This clone was recorded a few times. V usage is TRBV5-6 and J usage is TRBJ1-5, with D hard to call. Trimming took 3 bases from V and 3 from J, leaving 10 bases between them. The CDR3 has 14 amino acids. The germline V gene encodes CDR1 SGHDT and CDR2 YYEEEE. The CDR3 here is CASSYGSYNQPQHF. The CDR3 bases are TGTGCCAGCAGCTACGGGTCGTACAATCAGCCCCAGCATTTT.

In this sample, this clone turned up once. The chain employs TRBV27 and TRBJ2-2; TRBD2 agrees at 10 bases. This CDR3 comprises 16 residues. Germline V lookup: CDR1 MNHEY, CDR2 SMNVEV (reference sequence). Trimming took 5 bases from V and 3 from J; bases not matched to a gene: 6. CDR3 nucleotides: TGTGCCAGCAGTCCCCTAGCGGGAGATGACACCGGGGAGCTGTTTTTT. Its translation is CASSPLAGDDTGELFF.

V gene TRBV7-2 combines with J gene TRBJ2-5; D is perhaps TRBD1 (7 bases). The CDR3 length is 17 residues. Germline V gene sequence: CDR1 SGHTA, CDR2 FQGNSA. V dropped 0 bases and J dropped 5 bases, with 19 bases sitting between them. CDR3 DNA sequence: TGTGCCAGCAGCTTAGCGCCGGCGGCAGGGGGGTTGGAGACCCAGTACTTC. Its translation: CASSLAPAAGGLETQYF.

V and J are TRBV6-6 and TRBJ2-1; D is undetermined. This CDR3 is 15 amino acids long. The germline CDR1 and CDR2 sequences are MNHNY and SVGAGI (reference sequence). The V end was cut by 5 bases, the J end by 5 bases, with 16 bases between. As DNA, the CDR3 is TGTGCCAGCAGTCCTCCCGGTCTGCTTAACAATGAGCAGTTCTTC. It encodes CASSPPGLLNNEQFF.

V and J are TRBV15 and TRBJ1-2; 8 bases agree with TRBD1. The CDR3 spans 15 residues. The germline gives CDR1 LNHNV, CDR2 YYDKDF (reference sequence). V lost 7 bases and J lost 4; bases outside the gene matches: 11. For the CDR3, the DNA is TGTGCCACCACCATACCAGGGGACAGGACCTATGGCTACACCTTC. The encoded protein is CATTIPGDRTYGYTF. The full variable domain, its missing parts supplied by reference TRBV15 and TRBJ1-2, is DAMVIQNPRYQVTQFGKPVTLSCSQTLNHNVMYWYQQKSSQAPKLLFHYYDKDFNNEADTPDNFQSRRPNTSFCFLDIRSPGLGDTAMYLCATTIPGDRTYGYTFGSGTRLTVV.

The rearrangement uses TRBV2 and TRBJ2-2; 10 nucleotides match TRBD1. The CDR3 loop spans 16 amino acids. V shed 4 bases, J shed 5 bases, and the junction held 7 bases outside the gene matches. The germline gives CDR1 SNHLY, CDR2 FYNNEI. The CDR3 bases are TGTGCCAGCAGTGCTCCGGGACAGGGGCTGACCGGGGAGCTGTTTTTT. Its protein is CASSAPGQGLTGELFF.

The V and J genes are TRBV10-3 and TRBJ2-2; 7 nucleotides line up with TRBD2. V dropped 0 bases and J dropped 7; count of bases not matched to a gene: 8. The germline CDR1 and CDR2 sequences are ENHRY and SYGVKD. The CDR3 runs to 16 residues. CDR3 nucleotide sequence: TGTGCCATCAGTGAGTCGAGAAGCGGGGAGGGCGGGGAGCTGTTTTTT. Its protein is CAISESRSGEGGELFF.